This entry is about one T cell receptor beta chain. This CDR3 region has 13 residues. Trimming shortened V by 4 bases and J by 0 bases, and 5 bases separated the two germline ends. Germline values: CDR1 LGHNA, CDR2 YNFKEQ. This record comes from a study of blood T cell repertoires in COVID-19. The wider study: Specimens from acute and convalescent COVID-19 originated in the United States, Italy and Spain. The analysed material was cDNA or gDNA that came from T cells, B-cell-depleted T cells, or PBMCs.

As handled by the study authors: Scientists estimated how many nucleated cells there were by amplifying reference gene primers. Profiling relied on immunoSEQ multiplex PCR, and the TCRdb table lists in-frame clones only, not all of them. V and J calls plus clone size are reproduced from that table; the DNA served to infer D and trimming. The sample holds around 130,000 clones, about four fifths seen once. The V and J genes are TRBV4-2 and TRBJ2-3, with unresolved D. Sequencing was done on a sample of peripheral blood. This TCR was sampled from a middle-aged man with active or convalescent COVID-19. The CDR3 region has the DNA TGTGCCAGCAGCCCCCCTAGCACAGATACGCAGTATTTT. This gives the protein CASSPPSTDTQYF.